Listed here is a single T cell receptor (beta chain). Its target is unknown. Sequence at one end of the junction differs from germline and may be a read error. The source of the sample is a study of T-cell reconstitution after alpha-beta-depleted transplantation in children. TCRbeta library preparation incorporated unique molecular identifiers. TCRdb called the PCR reads again in MiXCR, with one record for every CDR3 protein. The sample consists of 450,000 to 550,000 distinct CDR3 sequences, approximately 10% of them appearing once. The length of the CDR3 is 18 residues. Germline V CDR1 and CDR2: SGHRS, YFSETQ. Findings and limits, study-wide: After transplant, high TCRbeta diversity at day 60 in some patients arose from surviving recipient T cells and thymic progenitors. Newly made T cells mostly supplied T-cell counts and diversity one year after transplant.

The origin of this receptor is a female patient younger than 10 who had a stem cell transplant for aplastic anemia, so the T cells may come from the graft donor. The chain recombines TRBV5-1 with TRBJ2-6; D may be TRBD1 (6 bases). The sequencing here drew on PBMCs, mostly from graft donor cells, taken 180 days after TCRalphabeta/CD19-depleted stem cell transplant. The CDR3 protein is CASSYQNQGFSGANGLTF. CDR3 sequence (DNA): TGCGCCAGCAGCTACCAGAACCAGGGGTTCTCTGGGGCCAACGGCCTGACTTTC.